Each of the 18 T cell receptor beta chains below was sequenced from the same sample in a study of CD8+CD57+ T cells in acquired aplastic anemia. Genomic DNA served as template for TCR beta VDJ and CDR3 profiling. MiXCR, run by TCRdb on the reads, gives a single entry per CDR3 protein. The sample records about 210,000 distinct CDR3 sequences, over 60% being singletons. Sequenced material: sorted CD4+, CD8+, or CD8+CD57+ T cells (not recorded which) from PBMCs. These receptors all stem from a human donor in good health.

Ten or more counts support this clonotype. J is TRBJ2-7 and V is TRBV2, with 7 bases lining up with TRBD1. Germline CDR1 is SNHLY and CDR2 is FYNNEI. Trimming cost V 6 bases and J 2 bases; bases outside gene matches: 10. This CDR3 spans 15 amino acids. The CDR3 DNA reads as TGTGCCAGCAGCCTAGGGACAGCCCGAGCCTACGAGCAGTACTTC. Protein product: CASSLGTARAYEQYF.

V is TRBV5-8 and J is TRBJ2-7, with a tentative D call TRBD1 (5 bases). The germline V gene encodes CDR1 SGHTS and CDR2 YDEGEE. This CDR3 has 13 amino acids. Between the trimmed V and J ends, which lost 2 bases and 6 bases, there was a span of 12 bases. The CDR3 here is CASSLQAVGEQYF. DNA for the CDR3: TGTGCCAGCAGCTTACAGGCGGTCGGCGAGCAGTACTTC.

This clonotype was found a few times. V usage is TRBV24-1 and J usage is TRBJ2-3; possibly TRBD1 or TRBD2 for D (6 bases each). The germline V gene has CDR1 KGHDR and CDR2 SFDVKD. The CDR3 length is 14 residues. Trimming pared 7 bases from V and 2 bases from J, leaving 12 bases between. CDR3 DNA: TGTGCCACCAGCGGGGGCAGATCCACAGATACGCAGTATTTT. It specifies CATSGGRSTDTQYF.

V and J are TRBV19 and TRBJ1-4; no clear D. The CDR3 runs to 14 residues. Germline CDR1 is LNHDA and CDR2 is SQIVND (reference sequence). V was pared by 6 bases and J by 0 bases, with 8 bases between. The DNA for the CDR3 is TGTGCCAGTAGCTCAGATGCAACTAATGAAAAACTGTTTTTT. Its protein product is CASSSDATNEKLFF.

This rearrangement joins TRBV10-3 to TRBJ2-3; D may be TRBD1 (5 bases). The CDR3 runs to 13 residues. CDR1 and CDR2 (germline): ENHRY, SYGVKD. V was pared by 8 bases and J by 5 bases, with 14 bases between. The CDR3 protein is CAISIGDRDTQYF. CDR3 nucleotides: TGTGCCATCTCAATAGGGGATCGAGATACGCAGTATTTT.

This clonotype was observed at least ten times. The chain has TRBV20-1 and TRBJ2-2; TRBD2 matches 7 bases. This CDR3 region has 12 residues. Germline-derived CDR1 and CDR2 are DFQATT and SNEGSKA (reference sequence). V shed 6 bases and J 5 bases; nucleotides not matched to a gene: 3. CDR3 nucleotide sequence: TGCAGTGCCTACGGGGGGACCGGGGAGCTGTTTTTT. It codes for CSAYGGTGELFF.

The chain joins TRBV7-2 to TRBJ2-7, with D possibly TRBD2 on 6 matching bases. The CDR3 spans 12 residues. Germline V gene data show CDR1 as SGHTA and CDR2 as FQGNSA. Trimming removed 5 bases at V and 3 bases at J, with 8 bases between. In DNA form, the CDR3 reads TGTGCCAGCAGCAAGGAGGGCTACGAGCAGTACTTC. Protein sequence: CASSKEGYEQYF.

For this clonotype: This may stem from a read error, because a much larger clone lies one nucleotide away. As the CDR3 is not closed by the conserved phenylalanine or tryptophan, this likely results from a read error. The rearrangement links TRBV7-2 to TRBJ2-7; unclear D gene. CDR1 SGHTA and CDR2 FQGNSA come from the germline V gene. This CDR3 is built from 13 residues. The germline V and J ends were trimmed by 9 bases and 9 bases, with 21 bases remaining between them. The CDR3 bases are TGTGCCAGTACTCCGGGCTCGAGGATGGGGCAGTACTTA. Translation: CASTPGSRMGQYL.

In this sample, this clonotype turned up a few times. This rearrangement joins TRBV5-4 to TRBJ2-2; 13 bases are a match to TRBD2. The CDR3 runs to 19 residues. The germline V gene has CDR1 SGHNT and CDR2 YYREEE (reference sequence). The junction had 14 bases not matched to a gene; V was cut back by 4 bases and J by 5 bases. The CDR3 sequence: CASSPHQLGLAGVTGELFF. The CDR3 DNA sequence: TGTGCCAGCAGCCCGCACCAGCTAGGACTAGCGGGAGTTACCGGGGAGCTGTTTTTT.

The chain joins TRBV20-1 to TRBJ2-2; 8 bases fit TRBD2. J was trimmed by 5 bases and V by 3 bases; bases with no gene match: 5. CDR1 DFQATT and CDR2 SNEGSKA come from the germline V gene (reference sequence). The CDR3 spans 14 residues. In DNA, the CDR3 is TGCAGTGCTAGTGGATCTAGCGGGACCGGGGAGCTGTTTTTT. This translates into CSASGSSGTGELFF.

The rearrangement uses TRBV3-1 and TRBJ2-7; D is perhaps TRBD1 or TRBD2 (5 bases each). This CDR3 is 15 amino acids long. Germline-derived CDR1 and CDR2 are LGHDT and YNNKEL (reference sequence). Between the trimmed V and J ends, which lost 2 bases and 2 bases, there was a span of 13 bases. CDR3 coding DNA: TGTGCCAGCAGCCAATATCGGGGCAGAGCCTACGAGCAGTACTTC. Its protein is CASSQYRGRAYEQYF.

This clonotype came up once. The CDR3 DNA is TGTGCCAGTAGTATTGTTGGGATTCATCAGCCCCAGCATTTT. Translation: CASSIVGIHQPQHF. The chain couples TRBV19 to TRBJ1-5, with no clear D. The CDR3 loop spans 14 amino acids. CDR1 and CDR2 (germline): LNHDA, SQIVND (reference sequence). V dropped 3 bases and J dropped 5 bases, with 11 bases sitting between them.

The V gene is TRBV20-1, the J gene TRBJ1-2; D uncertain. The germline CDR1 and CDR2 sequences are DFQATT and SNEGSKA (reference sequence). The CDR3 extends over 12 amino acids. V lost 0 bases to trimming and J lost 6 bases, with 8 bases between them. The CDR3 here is CSAREGGHGYTF. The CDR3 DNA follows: TGCAGTGCTAGAGAGGGCGGGCATGGCTACACCTTC.

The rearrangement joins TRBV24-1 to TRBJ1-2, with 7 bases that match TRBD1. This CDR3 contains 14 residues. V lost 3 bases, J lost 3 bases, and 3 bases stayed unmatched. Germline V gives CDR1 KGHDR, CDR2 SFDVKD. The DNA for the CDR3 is TGTGCCACCAGTGATGACAGGGATGACTATGGCTACACCTTC. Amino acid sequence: CATSDDRDDYGYTF.

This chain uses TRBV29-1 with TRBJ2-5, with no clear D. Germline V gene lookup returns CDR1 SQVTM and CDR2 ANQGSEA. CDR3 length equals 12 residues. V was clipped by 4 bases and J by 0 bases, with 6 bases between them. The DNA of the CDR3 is TGCAGCGTTGGAGCAAACCAAGAGACCCAGTACTTC. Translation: CSVGANQETQYF.

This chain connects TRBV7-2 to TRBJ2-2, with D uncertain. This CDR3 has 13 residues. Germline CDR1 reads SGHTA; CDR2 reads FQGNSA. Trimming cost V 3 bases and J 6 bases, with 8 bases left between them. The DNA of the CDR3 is TGTGCCAGCAGCTTGTCAGGCCCCGGGGAGCTGTTTTTT. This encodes CASSLSGPGELFF.

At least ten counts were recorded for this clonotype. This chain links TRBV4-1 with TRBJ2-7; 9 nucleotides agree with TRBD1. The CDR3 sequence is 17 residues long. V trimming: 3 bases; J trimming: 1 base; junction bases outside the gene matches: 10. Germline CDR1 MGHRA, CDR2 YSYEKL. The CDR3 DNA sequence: TGCGCCAGCAGCCATAACTTACAGGGGGCTATTTCCTACGAGCAGTACTTC. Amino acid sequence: CASSHNLQGAISYEQYF.

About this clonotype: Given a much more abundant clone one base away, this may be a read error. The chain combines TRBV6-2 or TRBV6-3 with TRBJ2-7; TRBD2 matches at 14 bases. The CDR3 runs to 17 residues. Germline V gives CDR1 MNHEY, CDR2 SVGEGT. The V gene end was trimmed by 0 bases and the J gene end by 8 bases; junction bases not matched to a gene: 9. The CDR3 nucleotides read TGTGCCAGCAGTTACTCGACTAGCGGGGGGGATGGCGACAAGCAGTACTTC. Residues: CASSYSTSGGDGDKQYF.